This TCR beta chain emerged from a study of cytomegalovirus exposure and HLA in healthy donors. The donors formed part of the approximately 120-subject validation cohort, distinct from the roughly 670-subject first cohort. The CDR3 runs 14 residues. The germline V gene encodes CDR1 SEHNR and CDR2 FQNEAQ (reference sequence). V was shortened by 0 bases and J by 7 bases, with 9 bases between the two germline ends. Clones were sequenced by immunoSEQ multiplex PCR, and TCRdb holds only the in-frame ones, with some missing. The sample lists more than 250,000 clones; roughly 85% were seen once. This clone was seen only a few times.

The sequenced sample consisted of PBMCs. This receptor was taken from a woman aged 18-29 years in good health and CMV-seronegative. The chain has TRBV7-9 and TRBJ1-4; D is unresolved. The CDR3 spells CASSLATGSEKLFF. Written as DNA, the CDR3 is TGTGCCAGCAGCTTAGCTACGGGGAGTGAAAAACTGTTTTTT.